These 8 T cell receptor beta chains were all obtained from the same sample, sequenced in a study of cytomegalovirus exposure and HLA in healthy donors. Primers: 60 Vbeta forward and 13 Jbeta reverse. Assay: immunoSEQ multiplex PCR; the TCRdb copy retains only in-frame clones and omits some. The sample has roughly 250,000 clones; under 90% are singletons. Sequences were obtained from PBMCs. The source of these receptors is a girl aged 2-10 years in good health and CMV-seronegative.

The rearrangement links TRBV9 to TRBJ2-1; the D is unclear. Trimming took 0 bases from V and 2 from J, leaving 9 bases between them. This CDR3 contains 15 residues. Germline V lookup: CDR1 SGDLS, CDR2 YYNGEE. CDR3 nucleotide sequence: TGTGCCAGCAGCGTAGATGTGATAGCCTACAATGAGCAGTTCTTC. Translating gives CASSVDVIAYNEQFF.

The chain has TRBV9 and TRBJ1-5; 7 bases are a match to TRBD1. Germline V lookup: CDR1 SGDLS, CDR2 YYNGEE. The CDR3 runs 14 residues. The V segment lost 3 bases and the J segment 4 bases; nucleotides outside the gene matches: 4. The CDR3 sequence is CASSETGDNQPQHF. The CDR3 region has the DNA TGTGCCAGCAGCGAAACAGGGGATAATCAGCCCCAGCATTTT.

This clone was seen just once. The chain has TRBV5-5 and TRBJ2-5, with a possible D match to TRBD2 (5 bases). Trimming left V 9 bases short and J 5 bases short, with 14 bases between. The CDR3 consists of 12 residues. CDR1 SGHKS and CDR2 YYEKEE come from the germline V gene (reference sequence). The CDR3 here is CATGLRRETQYF. CDR3 sequence (DNA): TGTGCCACGGGCTTGAGGAGGGAGACCCAGTACTTC.

The V gene is TRBV9, the J gene TRBJ2-3, with D maybe TRBD2 (5 bases). Germline CDR1 and CDR2: SGDLS and YYNGEE. The CDR3 loop spans 15 amino acids. V shed 3 bases and J shed 5 bases, with 16 bases lying between them. CDR3 region: CASSAEGVSGDTQYF. In DNA, the CDR3 is TGTGCCAGCAGCGCCGAGGGTGTCTCGGGAGATACGCAGTATTTT.

In its sample, this clone was seen a few times. The chain joins TRBV5-1 to TRBJ2-3, with 10 positions matching TRBD2. This CDR3 has 15 residues. Trimming removed 4 bases from V and 3 bases from J; junction bases left unmatched: 5. Germline V gene data show CDR1 as SGHRS and CDR2 as YFSETQ. CDR3 in amino acids: CASSLAGVGTDTQYF. The CDR3 DNA reads as TGCGCCAGCAGCCTAGCGGGAGTTGGAACAGATACGCAGTATTTT.

The chain has TRBV7-8 and TRBJ2-7, with TRBD1 matching 8 bases. V trimming: 1 base; J trimming: 3 bases; junction bases outside the gene matches: 5. CDR1 and CDR2 from the germline V gene are SGHVS and FQNEAQ. The CDR3 covers 15 residues. For the CDR3, the DNA is TGTGCCAGCAGCTTAGGGACAGGGCCAATCTACGAGCAGTACTTC. Translated, it gives CASSLGTGPIYEQYF.

This sequence joins TRBV7-9 and TRBJ2-7; 7 positions match TRBD2. The CDR3 consists of 13 residues. CDR1 and CDR2 from the germline V gene are SEHNR and FQNEAQ (reference sequence). V was pared by 5 bases and J by 2 bases, with 3 bases of the junction left unmatched. CDR3 in DNA: TGTGCCAGCAGCGTAGGGAGGGCCTACGAGCAGTACTTC. It codes for CASSVGRAYEQYF. The whole variable domain, filled in from reference TRBV7-9 and TRBJ2-7, reads DTGVSQNPRHKITKRGQNVTFRCDPISEHNRLYWYRQTLGQGPEFLTYFQNEAQLEKSRLLSDRFSAERPKGSFSTLEIQRTEQGDSAMYLCASSVGRAYEQYFGPGTRLTVT.

A few counts support this clone. This sample also contains other DNA sequences that code for the same CDR3. The chain is built from TRBV6-4 and TRBJ2-1, with TRBD2 identical over 7 bases. V lost 3 bases and J lost 0; bases outside the gene matches: 2. This CDR3 spans 15 amino acids. The V gene's germline CDR1 is MRHNA and CDR2 SNTAGT. In DNA form, the CDR3 reads TGTGCCAGCAGTGATTCTAGCGGCTCCTACAATGAGCAGTTCTTC. This codes for CASSDSSGSYNEQFF.